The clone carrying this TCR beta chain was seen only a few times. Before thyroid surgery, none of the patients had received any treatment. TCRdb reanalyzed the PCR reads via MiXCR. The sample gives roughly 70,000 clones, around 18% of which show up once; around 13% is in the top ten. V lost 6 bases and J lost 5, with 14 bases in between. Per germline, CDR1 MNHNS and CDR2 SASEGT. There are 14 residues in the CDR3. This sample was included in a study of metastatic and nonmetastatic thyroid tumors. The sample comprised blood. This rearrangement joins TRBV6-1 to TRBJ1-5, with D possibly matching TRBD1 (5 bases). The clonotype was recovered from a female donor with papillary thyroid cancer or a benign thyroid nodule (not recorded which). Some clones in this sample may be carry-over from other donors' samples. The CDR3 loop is CASRTTGHYQPQHF. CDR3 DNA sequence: TGTGCCAGCAGGACAACAGGACATTATCAGCCCCAGCATTTT.